The clone carrying this T cell receptor beta chain was seen only a few times. This sample was included in a study of blood T cell repertoires in COVID-19. This CDR3 comprises 18 residues. CDR1 is SGHAT, CDR2 FQNNGV, per germline. Losses at the gene ends were 2 bases for V and 1 base for J; bases not matched to a gene: 10. In the original workflow: The assay estimated nucleated cells by amplifying reference gene primers. This table comes from immunoSEQ multiplex PCR, and its TCRdb copy is limited to in-frame clones, with some not included. The V and J calls and clone size come from that table; D and trimming were worked out from the DNA. The sample lists 55,000 to 75,000 clones; around 80% were seen once.

This TCR was recovered from a human donor in a cohort sampled during active COVID-19. Sequenced sample: peripheral blood. V usage is TRBV11-2 and J usage is TRBJ2-2; 7 bases agree with TRBD1. The CDR3 nucleotides are TGTGCCAGCAGCTTATGGGGAACCGGGACAGAGAACACCGGGGAGCTGTTTTTT. It translates to CASSLWGTGTENTGELFF.